These 11 T cell receptor beta chains were sequenced from one sample in a study of blood T cell repertoires in COVID-19. Profiling relied on immunoSEQ multiplex PCR, and the TCRdb table lists in-frame clones only, not all of them. The sample records 200,000 to 300,000 clones, around nine tenths being singletons. The material sequenced was peripheral blood. These receptor sequences come from a man aged 35 to 55 who had recovered from COVID-19.

The gene calls are TRBV29-1 and TRBJ1-4; D gene ambiguous. Germline CDR1 and CDR2: SQVTM and ANQGSEA. CDR3 size: 13 residues. Trimming took off 4 bases at V and 4 bases at J, with 10 bases between the two ends. The DNA of the CDR3 is TGCAGCGTTGGAAGAGGAGTTAATGAAAAACTGTTTTTT. Translating it yields CSVGRGVNEKLFF. The variable domain in full, completed from reference TRBV29-1 and TRBJ1-4, reads SAVISQKPSRDICQRGTSLTIQCQVDSQVTMMFWYRQQPGQSLTLIATANQGSEATYESGFVIDKFPISRPNLTFSTLTVSNMSPEDSSIYLCSVGRGVNEKLFFGSGTQLSVL.

The J gene is TRBJ2-2, the V gene TRBV28; the match to TRBD2 covers 13 bases. CDR1 and CDR2 (germline): MDHEN, SYDVKM. CDR3 length: 17 residues. Trimming cost V 5 bases and J 6 bases; bases outside gene matches: 9. CDR3 loop: CASSQIGLAGAPGELFF. Written as DNA, the CDR3 is TGTGCCAGCAGTCAAATAGGACTAGCGGGAGCCCCCGGGGAGCTGTTTTTT. Together with reference TRBV28 and TRBJ2-2, the CDR3 gives the full variable domain: DVKVTQSSRYLVKRTGEKVFLECVQDMDHENMFWYRQDPGLGLRLIYFSYDVKMKEKGDIPEGYSVSREKKERFSLILESASTNQTSMYLCASSQIGLAGAPGELFFGEGSRLTVL.

The chain combines TRBV18 with TRBJ2-4; D is possibly TRBD1 (5 bases). V was trimmed by 0 bases and J by 11 bases, leaving 11 bases between them. Per germline, CDR1 KGHSH and CDR2 LQKENI. This CDR3 has 13 amino acids. The CDR3 sequence: CASSPPGQGVQYF. DNA of the CDR3: TGTGCCAGCTCACCACCTGGGCAGGGTGTTCAGTACTTC.

V usage is TRBV27 and J usage is TRBJ2-5; TRBD2 agrees at 12 bases. This CDR3 is built from 15 residues. Trimming took 6 bases from V and 5 from J; bases not matched to a gene: 7. Germline V gives CDR1 MNHEY, CDR2 SMNVEV (reference sequence). CDR3 in amino acids: CASSLTSGGSETQYF. The CDR3 DNA reads as TGTGCCAGCAGCCTTACTAGCGGGGGGTCGGAGACCCAGTACTTC.

The chain couples TRBV7-2 to TRBJ2-5; TRBD2 matches at 11 bases. The V and J ends lost 1 base and 4 bases, in that order; junction bases with no gene match: 5. Germline V CDR1 and CDR2: SGHTA, FQGNSA. This CDR3 is 16 amino acids long. CDR3 bases: TGTGCCAGCAGCTTAGGACTAGCGGGATCGGGAGAGACCCAGTACTTC. This translates into CASSLGLAGSGETQYF.

J is TRBJ1-3 and V is TRBV29-1, with D possibly being TRBD1 (5 bases). The CDR3 sequence is 11 residues long. V dropped 6 bases and J dropped 5 bases, with 8 bases sitting between them. Germline V CDR1 and CDR2: SQVTM, ANQGSEA. The CDR3 coding sequence is TGCAGCGTGACAGTCCGAAACACCATATATTTT. It codes for CSVTVRNTIYF.

The V call is TRBV5-5, the J call TRBJ2-5; D perhaps matches TRBD1 (5 bases). The CDR3 has 16 residues. V shed 0 bases and J shed 5 bases, with 17 bases lying between them. Looked up from germline, CDR1 is SGHKS and CDR2 is YYEKEE (reference sequence). CDR3 protein: CASSLDPQGRVETQYF. The CDR3 DNA reads TGTGCCAGCAGCTTGGACCCCCAGGGTCGGGTGGAGACCCAGTACTTC.

The V gene is TRBV11-3, the J gene TRBJ2-3; TRBD2 matches 12 bases. The CDR3 extends over 17 amino acids. CDR1 SGHNT and CDR2 YENEEA come from the germline V gene. After removal of 5 bases from V and 5 bases from J, the junction contained 11 bases not matched to a gene. CDR3 in DNA: TGTGCCAGCAGCCCCAACGGACTAGCGGGAAGGAGAGATACGCAGTATTTT. This encodes CASSPNGLAGRRDTQYF.

The V and J genes are TRBV4-2 and TRBJ2-6; 7 bases agree with TRBD1. Unmatched junction bases numbered 8, after V lost 0 bases and J lost 3 bases. In germline, CDR1 is LGHNA, CDR2 YNFKEQ. The CDR3 contains 18 residues. CDR3 sequence: CASSQDFEGASGANVLTF. In DNA form, the CDR3 reads TGTGCCAGCAGCCAAGATTTTGAGGGGGCGAGTGGGGCCAACGTCCTGACTTTC.

Here the CDR3 DNA reads TGTGCCAGCAGCGGGTGGACAGGGGGAATAAAGACCCAGTACTTC. Translating it yields CASSGWTGGIKTQYF. The chain couples TRBV13 to TRBJ2-5, with TRBD1 identical over 10 bases. Per germline, CDR1 PRHDT and CDR2 FYEKMQ (reference sequence). Trimming at V came to 5 bases and at J to 6 bases, leaving 9 bases not matched to a gene. The length of the CDR3 is 15 residues.

This clone appeared a few times. The chain is built from TRBV12-3 or TRBV12-4 and TRBJ1-2; D might be TRBD1 (6 bases). The CDR3 totals 13 residues. Trimming stripped 3 bases from V and 4 bases from J, with 9 bases between. The CDR3 nucleotides are TGTGCCAGCAGTTTTGACAGGTCCTATGGCTACACCTTC. This encodes CASSFDRSYGYTF.